The clone carrying this T cell receptor beta chain was observed a single time. No antigen is known for it. It may be a read error: a sequence one base away is much more abundant. These data belong to a study of neurological immune-mediated disorders. Each TCR transcript was tagged with a 10-nucleotide random UMI during 5'RACE. The yield of each sequencing run was over 180 million TCR-beta sequences from 15-18 subjects. TCRdb used MiXCR to reprocess the 5' RACE reads, holding one entry per CDR3 protein. Of approximately 48,000 distinct CDR3 sequences listed, approximately 17% are singletons. Source material was 2 million unsorted PBMCs, stored at -80 °C in RNAlater. Study-level results: Whereas HTLV-1-associated myelopathy showed the most TCR clonal expansion, multiple sclerosis showed the least, with levels below those of healthy controls.

Germline CDR1 is MNHEY and CDR2 is SMNVEV (reference sequence). The CDR3 contains 15 residues. V was clipped by 5 bases and J by 1 base, with 13 bases between them. Sequencing input: PBMCs. The chain recombines TRBV27 with TRBJ2-3; tentative D call: TRBD2 (5 bases). The sequence was collected from a man aged 55 to 70 in good health. The CDR3 bases are TGTGCCAGCAGTCCCAGACTATCCTGCACAGATACGCAGTATTTT. Translation: CASSPRLSCTDTQYF.